A selection of T cell receptor beta chains follows, all from one sample in a study of high-grade serous ovarian cancer treatment subgroups. Generated by immunoSEQ multiplex PCR, the TCRdb table keeps only in-frame clones and is missing some. The sample lists some 300 clones; roughly two thirds were seen once. Sequencing was done on a sample of tumor tissue. The source is a human donor with high-grade serous ovarian cancer. Each CDR3 is given with its conserved first and last residue. D genes are given only for firm matches. Clone size is given for some rows only: seen once, a few or many times, or a class if the clone is expanded.

v_gene: TRBV7-9
d_gene: -
j_gene: TRBJ2-7
abundance: -
CDR3aa: CASSSLEVAYEQYF
CDR3nt: TGTGCCAGCAGCTCCCTAGAGGTTGCCTACGAGCAGTACTTC

v_gene: TRBV7-6
d_gene: TRBD2
j_gene: TRBJ2-7
abundance: -
CDR3aa: CASSLFPSGGQDTYEQYF
CDR3nt: TGTGCCAGCAGCTTATTTCCTAGCGGGGGGCAGGATACCTACGAGCAGTACTTC

v_gene: TRBV19
d_gene: -
j_gene: TRBJ1-6
abundance: few
CDR3aa: CASSRGGDNSPLHF
CDR3nt: TGTGCCAGTAGTCGGGGCGGCGATAATTCACCCCTCCACTTT

v_gene: TRBV4-1
d_gene: -
j_gene: TRBJ1-1
abundance: -
CDR3aa: CASSPDFTEAFF
CDR3nt: TGCGCCAGCAGTCCCGATTTTACGGAAGCTTTCTTT

v_gene: TRBV30
d_gene: -
j_gene: TRBJ1-2
abundance: once
CDR3aa: CAWSIVYGYTF
CDR3nt: TGTGCCTGGAGTATAGTCTATGGCTACACCTTC

v_gene: TRBV5-1
d_gene: -
j_gene: TRBJ2-3
abundance: -
CDR3aa: CASSLLPNTDTQYF
CDR3nt: TGCGCCAGCAGCTTGTTGCCTAACACAGATACGCAGTATTTT